This T cell receptor beta chain appears in the sequencing data of a study of Ad26.COV2.S vaccination and SARS-CoV-2 variants. Broader study findings: In TCR breadth and depth analyses, total T cell responses may have been underestimated.

Comments on this clone: No antigen is known for it.

Germline CDR1 and CDR2: MNHNY and SVGAGI (reference sequence). The ends lost 5 bases at V and 8 bases at J; junction bases unmatched: 23. The CDR3 contains 19 residues. Clones were read by immunoSEQ multiplex PCR, and TCRdb kept only the in-frame ones, dropping some. The repertoire consists of roughly 380,000 clones, with around 83% occurring once and the leading ten covering about 3.3%. The treatment: 15 to 20 received Ad26.COV2.S at low or high dose, single or two shots; about 5 received placebo; per-sample allocation not given. At day 63 after the first vaccine or placebo injection, samples were drawn.

The chain employs TRBV6-6 and TRBJ1-4, with 7 bases fitting TRBD1. Source: peripheral blood, taken in a trial of Ad26.COV2.S vaccine versus placebo. This sequence originates from a person between 18 and 60 years old who received the Ad26.COV2.S COVID-19 vaccine or a placebo. As DNA, the CDR3 is TGTGCCAGCAGTCGCCTGACAGGGTCGAGGAAGACTGAGGGCGAAAAACTGTTTTTT. Translating it yields CASSRLTGSRKTEGEKLFF.